This TCR beta chain was sequenced in a study of post-analysis software for immune sequencing data. Study results and caveats: TRBV5-6, TRBV5-1 and TRBV20-1 belonged to a set of roughly five TRBV segments that were more frequent in patients than controls.

The CDR3 loop spans 14 amino acids. Germline-derived CDR1 and CDR2 are DFQATT and SNEGSKA (reference sequence). Trimming shortened V by 4 bases and J by 6 bases, and 19 bases separated the two germline ends. TCR beta cDNA libraries had unique molecular identifiers. One entry per CDR3 protein, called by TCRdb with MiXCR from the PCR reads. The table has hundreds of thousands of distinct CDR3 sequences, approximately 50% seen once; the top ten hold roughly 4.4%. Regarding this clonotype: Its antigen is as yet unknown.

This receptor was obtained from a girl under 18 with multiple sclerosis. Sequenced input: blood. The chain has TRBV20-1 and TRBJ2-7, with TRBD2 as a possible D gene (6 bases). For the CDR3, the DNA is TGCAGTGCTAAGGTGGACTATCCCGGGGGCGAGCAGTACTTC. Its protein product is CSAKVDYPGGEQYF.